Described below is a single T cell receptor (beta chain) sequence and its context. The data belong to a study of control samples from healthy donors and cancer patients. TCRdb's copy holds only in-frame clones and misses some; the assay was immunoSEQ multiplex PCR. The sample lists roughly 93,000 clones, about 89% occurring once. This receptor was identified in a woman in her fifties or sixties with colorectal cancer. Source material: PBMCs.

CDR3: CASSEAVGSYGYTF. In nucleotides, the CDR3 is TGTGCCAGCAGTGAAGCGGTCGGGAGCTATGGCTACACCTTC. J is TRBJ1-2 and V is TRBV2; D unclear. With 0 bases removed from V and 4 bases from J, the gap between germline ends came to 9 bases. This CDR3 region has 14 residues. Germline loops: CDR1 SNHLY, CDR2 FYNNEI.